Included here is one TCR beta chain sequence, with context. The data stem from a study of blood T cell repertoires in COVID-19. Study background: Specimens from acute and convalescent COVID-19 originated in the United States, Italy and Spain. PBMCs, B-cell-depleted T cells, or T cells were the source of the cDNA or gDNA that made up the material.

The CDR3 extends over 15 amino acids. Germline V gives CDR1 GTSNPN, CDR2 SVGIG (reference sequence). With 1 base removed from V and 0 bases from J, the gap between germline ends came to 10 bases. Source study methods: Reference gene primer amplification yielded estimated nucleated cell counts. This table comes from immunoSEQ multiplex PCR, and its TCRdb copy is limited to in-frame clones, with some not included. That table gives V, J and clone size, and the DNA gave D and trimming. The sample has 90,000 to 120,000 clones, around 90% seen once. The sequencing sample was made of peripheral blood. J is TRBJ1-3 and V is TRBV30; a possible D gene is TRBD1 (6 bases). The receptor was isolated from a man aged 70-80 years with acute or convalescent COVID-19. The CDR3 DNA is TGTGCCTGGAGTGAAACAGGGAGCTCTGGAAACACCATATATTTT. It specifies CAWSETGSSGNTIYF.